These T cell receptor beta chains were read from a single sample in a study of blood T cell repertoires in COVID-19. Sequencing used immunoSEQ multiplex PCR; TCRdb keeps in-frame clones, though not all of them. The repertoire holds around 200,000 clones, about 91% seen once, with approximately 2.3% in the top ten. Sequences were obtained from PBMCs or T cells enriched from blood (not recorded which). These receptors all stem from a middle-aged woman with acute COVID-19. Each CDR3 is given with its conserved first and last residue. D genes are given only for firm matches. Where a row states a size, it is once, few, many or the class of an expanded clone; other rows omit it.

v_gene: TRBV11-2
abundance: NA
len: 16
d_gene: TRBD2
j_gene: TRBJ2-1
CDR3aa: CASSAHAGGPYNEQFF
CDR3nt: TGTGCCAGCAGCGCCCACGCGGGGGGCCCCTACAATGAGCAGTTCTTC

v_gene: TRBV7-9
abundance: NA
len: 15
d_gene: NA
j_gene: TRBJ2-2
CDR3aa: CASSFLGMNTGELFF
CDR3nt: TGTGCCAGCAGCTTCCTCGGGATGAACACCGGGGAGCTGTTTTTT

v_gene: TRBV15
abundance: NA
len: 18
d_gene: TRBD1
j_gene: TRBJ1-4
CDR3aa: CATSRTGASGVTNEKLFF
CDR3nt: TGTGCCACCAGCAGGACAGGGGCGAGTGGGGTGACTAATGAAAAACTGTTTTTT

v_gene: TRBV24-1
abundance: NA
len: 17
d_gene: TRBD1
j_gene: TRBJ2-2
CDR3aa: CATSDSDRVKNTGELFF
CDR3nt: TGTGCCACCAGTGATTCGGACAGGGTAAAGAACACCGGGGAGCTGTTTTTT

v_gene: TRBV18
abundance: NA
len: 14
d_gene: NA
j_gene: TRBJ2-3
CDR3aa: CASSPGGGTDTQYF
CDR3nt: TGTGCCAGCTCACCGGGGGGAGGAACAGATACGCAGTATTTT

v_gene: TRBV11-2
abundance: NA
len: 13
d_gene: NA
j_gene: TRBJ1-5
CDR3aa: CASSLDAGQPQHF
CDR3nt: TGTGCCAGCAGCTTAGATGCCGGGCAGCCCCAGCATTTT

v_gene: TRBV25-1
abundance: NA
len: 17
d_gene: TRBD1
j_gene: TRBJ1-5
CDR3aa: CASGERSGTGNNQPQHF
CDR3nt: TGTGCCAGCGGGGAAAGATCCGGGACAGGAAACAATCAGCCCCAGCATTTT

v_gene: TRBV18
abundance: NA
len: 14
d_gene: NA
j_gene: TRBJ2-7
CDR3aa: CASSPSTGRHEQYF
CDR3nt: TGTGCCAGCTCACCTTCGACAGGGAGGCACGAGCAGTACTTC

v_gene: TRBV19
abundance: NA
len: 16
d_gene: TRBD1
j_gene: TRBJ1-2
CDR3aa: CASSDRTGRAGYGYTF
CDR3nt: TGTGCCAGTAGTGATCGGACAGGCCGGGCGGGGTATGGCTACACCTTC

v_gene: TRBV18
abundance: NA
len: 17
d_gene: TRBD1
j_gene: TRBJ1-1
CDR3aa: CASSRTTIGTGNTEAFF
CDR3nt: TGTGCCAGCTCACGCACAACAATCGGGACAGGGAACACTGAAGCTTTCTTT

v_gene: TRBV19
abundance: NA
len: 17
d_gene: NA
j_gene: TRBJ2-1
CDR3aa: CASSMSFGPSSYNEQFF
CDR3nt: TGTGCCAGTAGTATGTCATTTGGCCCAAGCTCCTACAATGAGCAGTTCTTC

v_gene: TRBV5-1
abundance: NA
len: 16
d_gene: TRBD1
j_gene: TRBJ1-4
CDR3aa: CASSLEGQARGVELFF
CDR3nt: TGCGCCAGCAGCTTAGAGGGACAGGCCCGGGGGGTGGAACTGTTTTTT

v_gene: TRBV19
abundance: NA
len: 14
d_gene: NA
j_gene: TRBJ2-3
CDR3aa: CASSVPTVTDTQYF
CDR3nt: TGTGCCAGTAGTGTGCCGACAGTTACAGATACGCAGTATTTT

v_gene: TRBV6-2/TRBV6-3
abundance: NA
len: 14
d_gene: TRBD1
j_gene: TRBJ2-5
CDR3aa: CASSYSTGGETQYF
CDR3nt: TGTGCCAGCAGTTACTCGACAGGGGGAGAGACCCAGTACTTC

v_gene: TRBV3-1/TRBV3-2
abundance: NA
len: 14
d_gene: NA
j_gene: TRBJ1-4
CDR3aa: CASSLVVEGEKLFF
CDR3nt: TGTGCCAGCAGCCTCGTCGTTGAGGGAGAAAAACTGTTTTTT

v_gene: TRBV2
abundance: NA
len: 14
d_gene: NA
j_gene: TRBJ1-2
CDR3aa: CASSEGQASYGYTF
CDR3nt: TGTGCCAGCAGTGAAGGACAGGCTAGTTATGGCTACACCTTC

v_gene: TRBV7-8
abundance: once
len: 18
d_gene: TRBD2
j_gene: TRBJ2-1
CDR3aa: CASSLGVSGGARNNEQFF
CDR3nt: TGTGCCAGCAGCTTAGGGGTTAGCGGGGGAGCGCGCAACAATGAGCAGTTCTTC

v_gene: TRBV5-1
abundance: NA
len: 17
d_gene: TRBD2
j_gene: TRBJ2-2
CDR3aa: CASTSERGVANTGELFF
CDR3nt: TGCGCCAGCACCTCGGAGCGGGGGGTAGCGAACACCGGGGAGCTGTTTTTT

v_gene: TRBV5-6
abundance: once
len: 14
d_gene: TRBD2
j_gene: TRBJ2-5
CDR3aa: CASSGTSGQETQYF
CDR3nt: TGTGCCAGCTCCGGGACTAGCGGACAAGAGACCCAGTACTTC

v_gene: TRBV30
abundance: NA
len: 15
d_gene: TRBD1
j_gene: TRBJ1-1
CDR3aa: CAWSKLQGAGTEAFF
CDR3nt: TGTGCCTGGAGCAAATTACAGGGGGCTGGAACTGAAGCTTTCTTT

v_gene: TRBV20-1
abundance: NA
len: 11
d_gene: TRBD1
j_gene: TRBJ1-4
CDR3aa: CSARQGVKLFF
CDR3nt: TGCAGTGCTAGACAGGGGGTAAAACTGTTTTTT

v_gene: TRBV27
abundance: NA
len: 14
d_gene: NA
j_gene: TRBJ2-1
CDR3aa: CASGTGGPYNEQFF
CDR3nt: TGTGCCAGCGGGACGGGGGGCCCCTACAATGAGCAGTTCTTC

v_gene: TRBV12-3/TRBV12-4
abundance: NA
len: 12
d_gene: NA
j_gene: TRBJ2-3
CDR3aa: CASSSGIDTQYF
CDR3nt: TGTGCCAGCAGCTCCGGGATAGATACGCAGTATTTT

v_gene: TRBV7-9
abundance: NA
len: 15
d_gene: TRBD2
j_gene: TRBJ2-5
CDR3aa: CASSFSGRGVETQYF
CDR3nt: TGTGCCAGCAGTTTTAGCGGGAGAGGCGTAGAGACCCAGTACTTC

v_gene: TRBV11-2
abundance: NA
len: 15
d_gene: TRBD1
j_gene: TRBJ2-1
CDR3aa: CASSLGQGAGNEQFF
CDR3nt: TGTGCCAGCAGCCTCGGACAGGGGGCGGGTAATGAGCAGTTCTTC

v_gene: TRBV30
abundance: NA
len: 20
d_gene: TRBD2
j_gene: TRBJ2-3
CDR3aa: CAWSGWLAGGGGISTDTQYF
CDR3nt: TGTGCCTGGAGTGGCTGGCTAGCGGGAGGAGGAGGAATAAGCACAGATACGCAGTATTTT

v_gene: TRBV4-2
abundance: NA
len: 15
d_gene: NA
j_gene: TRBJ1-1
CDR3aa: CASSPLAAENTEAFF
CDR3nt: TGTGCCAGCAGCCCATTGGCGGCGGAGAACACTGAAGCTTTCTTT

v_gene: TRBV6-5
abundance: NA
len: 15
d_gene: TRBD2
j_gene: TRBJ2-1
CDR3aa: CASSYSAGAWNEQFF
CDR3nt: TGTGCCAGCAGTTACTCGGCGGGAGCGTGGAATGAGCAGTTCTTC

v_gene: TRBV11-1
abundance: NA
len: 15
d_gene: TRBD1
j_gene: TRBJ2-7
CDR3aa: CASSQSTGTGYEQYF
CDR3nt: TGTGCCAGCAGCCAATCGACAGGGACCGGGTACGAGCAGTACTTC

v_gene: TRBV28
abundance: NA
len: 13
d_gene: TRBD2
j_gene: TRBJ2-7
CDR3aa: CASSLGVASGRVF
CDR3nt: TGTGCCAGCAGTTTAGGGGTGGCTAGCGGGAGGGTGTTC

v_gene: TRBV7-6
abundance: NA
len: 15
d_gene: NA
j_gene: TRBJ1-4
CDR3aa: CASSRGRATNEKLFF
CDR3nt: TGTGCCAGCAGTCGGGGGAGAGCAACTAATGAAAAACTGTTTTTT

v_gene: TRBV9
abundance: NA
len: 15
d_gene: NA
j_gene: TRBJ1-1
CDR3aa: CASSVAEQGNTEAFF
CDR3nt: TGTGCCAGCAGCGTAGCGGAGCAGGGGAACACTGAAGCTTTCTTT